The 32 T cell receptor beta chains reported below all come from one sample, sequenced in a study of T cells in Graves' hyperthyroidism and ophthalmopathy. RNA transcripts were the template for amplifying TCR beta CDR3 regions. HTBI primers drove first-round RT-PCR of the TCR CDR3. One entry per CDR3 protein results from TCRdb running MiXCR on the multiplex PCR reads. Among roughly 530,000 distinct CDR3 sequences listed, about 15% were seen once. Sequenced input: blood. The receptors derive from a woman under 30 with Graves' ophthalmopathy.

This clonotype was observed at least ten times. The V and J genes are TRBV10-3 and TRBJ1-1; a possible D gene is TRBD1 (6 bases). The V and J ends lost 4 bases and 2 bases respectively, with 14 bases between them. In germline, CDR1 is ENHRY, CDR2 SYGVKD. CDR3 length: 15 amino acids. The CDR3 DNA is TGTGCCATCAGTGCTTTTGGGGGGGGCAACACTGAAGCTTTCTTT. Translated: CAISAFGGGNTEAFF.

This clonotype has only a few counts. The chain joins TRBV20-1 to TRBJ2-3; 9 bases are a match to TRBD2. CDR1 and CDR2 (germline): DFQATT, SNEGSKA (reference sequence). V trimming: 0 bases; J trimming: 0 bases; junction bases outside the gene matches: 4. The CDR3 length is 16 residues. CDR3 bases: TGCAGTGCTAGAGATTGGCTAGCGGGGAGCACAGATACGCAGTATTTT. It specifies CSARDWLAGSTDTQYF.

A remark on this clonotype: A much bigger clone sits one base away, suggesting this may be a read error. The chain couples TRBV28 to TRBJ2-1; either TRBD1 or TRBD2 may supply D (5 bases each). Germline CDR1 and CDR2: MDHEN and SYDVKM. The germline V and J ends were trimmed by 3 bases and 10 bases, with 13 bases remaining between them. The CDR3 covers 13 residues. The CDR3, as DNA: TGTGCCAGCAGTTTCTTGGGACCCAAAGAGCAGTTCTTC. Encoded protein: CASSFLGPKEQFF.

In its sample, this clonotype was seen many times. The gene calls are TRBV6-2 or TRBV6-3 and TRBJ1-1; maybe TRBD1 (6 bases). This CDR3 has 13 residues. The germline CDR1 and CDR2 sequences are MNHEY and SVGEGT. V lost 5 bases and J 6 bases, leaving 13 bases between the germline ends. CDR3 amino acids: CASSHAQGSEAFF. CDR3 sequence (DNA): TGTGCCAGCAGTCACGCTCAGGGGTCTGAAGCTTTCTTT.

This clonotype was seen ten or more times. The rearrangement uses TRBV5-1 and TRBJ1-1; 8 positions agree with TRBD1. V dropped 4 bases and J dropped 0; count of bases not matched to a gene: 5. Germline assignment: CDR1 SGHRS and CDR2 YFSETQ. This CDR3 region has 15 residues. The CDR3 DNA is TGCGCCAGCAGCGCCGGACAGGGAATGAACACTGAAGCTTTCTTT. Translated, it gives CASSAGQGMNTEAFF. Using reference TRBV5-1 and TRBJ1-1 for the parts outside the CDR3, the full variable domain is KAGVTQTPRYLIKTRGQQVTLSCSPISGHRSVSWYQQTPGQGLQFLFEYFSETQRNKGNFPGRFSGRQFSNSRSEMNVSTLELGDSALYLCASSAGQGMNTEAFFGQGTRLTVV.

This clonotype was seen repeatedly, ten times or more. CDR3 sequence: CASSQSGSSYNEQFF. CDR3 DNA: TGTGCCAGCTCCCAGTCGGGGAGCTCCTACAATGAGCAGTTCTTC. The V call is TRBV7-3, the J call TRBJ2-1; perhaps TRBD2 as D (5 bases). The CDR3 length is 15 residues. CDR1 SGHTA and CDR2 FQGTGA come from the germline V gene. V dropped 8 bases and J dropped 0 bases, with 14 bases sitting between them.

In this sample, this clonotype turned up many times. This chain joins TRBV30 and TRBJ1-1; TRBD1 is a possible D gene (5 bases). CDR1 is GTSNPN, CDR2 SVGIG, per germline (reference sequence). V lost 2 bases, J lost 3 bases, and 10 bases lay in between. The CDR3 totals 13 residues. Here the CDR3 reads CAWSRGSHTEAFF. The DNA for the CDR3 is TGTGCCTGGAGTAGGGGTTCACACACTGAAGCTTTCTTT.

The table lists this clonotype with many counts. The chain has TRBV7-9 and TRBJ1-2; 8 bases align to TRBD1. CDR3 length: 13 residues. Per the germline V gene, CDR1 is SEHNR and CDR2 is FQNEAQ (reference sequence). J lost 4 bases, V lost 5 bases, and 3 bases had no gene match. CDR3 residues: CASSTDRAYGYTF. The CDR3 DNA reads TGTGCCAGCAGCACGGACAGGGCCTATGGCTACACCTTC. The whole variable domain, filled in from reference TRBV7-9 and TRBJ1-2, reads DTGVSQNPRHKITKRGQNVTFRCDPISEHNRLYWYRQTLGQGPEFLTYFQNEAQLEKSRLLSDRFSAERPKGSFSTLEIQRTEQGDSAMYLCASSTDRAYGYTFGSGTRLTVV.

Many counts were recorded for this clonotype. The chain combines TRBV7-3 with TRBJ2-5, with 12 bases aligning to TRBD2. Germline loops: CDR1 SGHTA, CDR2 FQGTGA. The CDR3 contains 15 residues. Trimming took 5 bases from V and 5 from J; bases not matched to a gene: 6. The chain's CDR3 is CASSRLAGVGETQYF. DNA for the CDR3: TGTGCCAGCAGCCGACTAGCGGGAGTTGGGGAGACCCAGTACTTC.

This clonotype has a count of ten or more. This sequence joins TRBV5-1 and TRBJ2-1; 7 bases line up with TRBD1. V was clipped by 1 base and J by 4 bases; unmatched bases: 17. This CDR3 is 19 amino acids long. Germline values: CDR1 SGHRS, CDR2 YFSETQ. CDR3 protein: CASSLFWDSAGKWYNEQFF. The CDR3 nucleotides read TGCGCCAGCAGCTTGTTTTGGGACAGCGCCGGGAAATGGTACAATGAGCAGTTCTTC.

This clonotype was seen at least ten times. V gene TRBV28 combines with J gene TRBJ1-2; D not certain. This CDR3 comprises 20 residues. Germline loops: CDR1 MDHEN, CDR2 SYDVKM. The V gene lost 3 bases and the J gene lost 6 bases, with 32 bases spanning the gap. CDR3 in DNA: TGTGCCAGCAGTTTTGTAGAGGGAATCCCCTTTTTAGCCGGGTACGATGGCTACACCTTC. Protein: CASSFVEGIPFLAGYDGYTF.

The chain employs TRBV20-1 and TRBJ2-3; D unresolved. Trimming stripped 0 bases from V and 6 bases from J, with 13 bases between. Germline V gene lookup returns CDR1 DFQATT and CDR2 SNEGSKA (reference sequence). The CDR3 totals 14 residues. The CDR3, as DNA: TGCAGTGCTAGAGATCAGCTAGTGGTCGATACGCAGTATTTT. Protein sequence: CSARDQLVVDTQYF.

A few counts support this clonotype. The V and J genes are TRBV27 and TRBJ1-6; 8 nucleotides align to TRBD1. Germline V CDR1 and CDR2: MNHEY, SMNVEV (reference sequence). Unmatched junction bases numbered 2, after V lost 5 bases and J lost 8 bases. CDR3 length: 13 residues. The CDR3 loop reads CASSKTGDSPLHF. The CDR3 nucleotides are TGTGCCAGCAGTAAGACAGGGGATTCACCCCTCCACTTT.

This chain connects TRBV4-1 to TRBJ1-6, with 11 bases lining up with TRBD1. The V gene end was trimmed by 0 bases and the J gene end by 10 bases; junction bases not matched to a gene: 5. This CDR3 is built from 16 residues. Germline CDR1 is MGHRA and CDR2 is YSYEKL. In nucleotides, the CDR3 is TGCGCCAGCAGCCAAGAGATGGACAGGGGGCCGTCACCCCTCCACTTT. This encodes CASSQEMDRGPSPLHF.

The chain joins TRBV4-1 to TRBJ2-3; unclear D gene. Germline CDR1 and CDR2: MGHRA and YSYEKL. The CDR3 is 13 amino acids. The V end lost 2 bases, the J end lost 4 bases, and 7 bases lay between the germline ends. CDR3 loop: CASSQISPDTQYF. In DNA form, the CDR3 reads TGCGCCAGCAGCCAAATTTCCCCAGATACGCAGTATTTT.

Ten or more counts support this clonotype. The chain is built from TRBV7-6 and TRBJ2-1, with D perhaps matching TRBD1 (6 bases). Trimming removed 6 bases from V and 7 bases from J, with 16 bases in between. The CDR3 spans 14 residues. Germline lookup yields CDR1 SGHVS and CDR2 FNYEAQ. CDR3 residues: CASSRVQGSNEQFF. The CDR3 DNA is TGTGCCAGCAGTCGAGTACAGGGATCGAATGAGCAGTTCTTC.

In this sample, this clonotype turned up many times. The CDR3 DNA reads TGTGCCAGCAGTTACTCGGTCTCTGGCACTGAAGCTTTCTTT. As protein: CASSYSVSGTEAFF. The chain links TRBV6-5 to TRBJ1-1; D not resolved. CDR3 size: 14 residues. Germline CDR1 MNHEY, CDR2 SVGAGI. The V gene lost 0 bases and the J gene lost 4 bases, with 9 bases spanning the gap.

This clonotype was detected ten times or more. The rearrangement links TRBV5-1 to TRBJ1-2; 7 nucleotides match TRBD1. There are 14 residues in the CDR3. Germline assignment: CDR1 SGHRS and CDR2 YFSETQ. With V trimmed by 4 bases and J by 5 bases, 8 bases remained unmatched. CDR3 region: CASSPDPGQYGYTF. The CDR3 DNA reads TGCGCCAGCAGCCCGGACCCGGGACAGTATGGCTACACCTTC.

This clonotype was observed many times. The rearrangement links TRBV4-1 to TRBJ1-1, with TRBD1 matching over 12 bases. Germline CDR1 reads MGHRA; CDR2 reads YSYEKL. J gave up 8 bases and V 2 bases, and 6 bases lay outside the gene matches. The CDR3 consists of 15 residues. CDR3 sequence: CASSQRGQGAGEAFF. CDR3 in DNA: TGCGCCAGCAGCCAACGGGGACAGGGGGCGGGGGAAGCTTTCTTT.

This clonotype was picked up many times. The chain carries TRBV6-5 and TRBJ2-7; either TRBD1 or TRBD2 may fit D (5 bases each). Germline CDR1 and CDR2: MNHEY and SVGAGI. The CDR3 has 14 residues. V lost 2 bases and J 5 bases, leaving 13 bases between the germline ends. The CDR3 DNA is TGTGCCAGCAGTTACCGGGAAAGGGGACACGAGCAGTACTTC. Protein sequence: CASSYRERGHEQYF.

At least ten counts were recorded for this clonotype. The V gene is TRBV15, the J gene TRBJ1-1, with unresolved D. V was cut by 1 base and J by 4 bases, with 7 bases left in between. CDR1 is LNHNV and CDR2 is YYDKDF in the germline V gene (reference sequence). The CDR3 has 13 amino acids. The CDR3, as DNA: TGTGCCACCAGCAGAGGACACAGCACTGAAGCTTTCTTT. It yields the protein CATSRGHSTEAFF.

This clonotype was detected many times. A much larger clone is a single base away; this may be a read error. The chain has TRBV28 and TRBJ2-1; D unresolved. Germline assignment: CDR1 MDHEN and CDR2 SYDVKM. This CDR3 has 15 residues. V lost 5 bases, J lost 4 bases, and 15 bases lay in between. CDR3 sequence reads: CASSKTAPTYNEQFF. The CDR3 DNA is TGTGCCAGCAGTAAGACCGCCCCCACGTACAATGAGCAGTTCTTC.

The J gene is TRBJ2-1, the V gene TRBV6-1; D tentatively fits TRBD1 or TRBD2 (5 bases each). Trimming left V 5 bases short and J 9 bases short, with 11 bases between. The CDR3 covers 12 residues. Germline V gene data show CDR1 as MNHNS and CDR2 as SASEGT. The CDR3 is CASSPYGGEQFF. CDR3 DNA: TGTGCCAGCAGTCCCTATGGGGGTGAGCAGTTCTTC.

This clonotype was detected ten times or more. The V call is TRBV4-3, the J call TRBJ1-1; possibly TRBD1 for D (5 bases). CDR3 size: 15 residues. V dropped 1 base and J dropped 1 base, with 10 bases sitting between them. CDR1 and CDR2 (germline): LGHNA, YSLEER. CDR3 sequence: CASSQAGTANTEAFF. The CDR3 coding sequence is TGCGCCAGCAGCCAAGCCGGGACCGCGAACACTGAAGCTTTCTTT.

This clonotype occurred many times. The V call is TRBV30, the J call TRBJ2-7; D tentatively fits TRBD1 or TRBD2 (5 bases each). CDR3 length: 13 amino acids. Germline values: CDR1 GTSNPN, CDR2 SVGIG (reference sequence). The V and J ends lost 1 base and 0 bases respectively, with 7 bases between them. The CDR3 is CAWSGGISYEQYF. Here the CDR3 DNA reads TGTGCCTGGAGTGGGGGGATCTCCTACGAGCAGTACTTC.

This clonotype was seen at least ten times. This chain joins TRBV6-5 and TRBJ1-2; D unclear. The CDR3 covers 13 residues. Trimming shortened V by 0 bases and J by 3 bases, and 5 bases separated the two germline ends. CDR1 is MNHEY and CDR2 is SVGAGI in the germline V gene. The CDR3 DNA is TGTGCCAGCAGTTACTCGGCGGACTATGGCTACACCTTC. Translated: CASSYSADYGYTF.

This clonotype was recorded at least ten times. The V call is TRBV29-1, the J call TRBJ2-7, with TRBD2 matching 9 bases. Per the germline V gene, CDR1 is SQVTM and CDR2 is ANQGSEA. This CDR3 is 13 amino acids long. With 1 base clipped from V and 7 bases from J, the junction kept 5 bases outside the gene matches. The CDR3 DNA sequence: TGCAGCGTTGAAGGTAGCGGGAGAGGGGAGCAGTACTTC. It codes for CSVEGSGRGEQYF.

This clonotype was seen at least ten times. The V call is TRBV20-1, the J call TRBJ1-5; perhaps TRBD1 as D (5 bases). The length of the CDR3 is 14 residues. V was cut by 1 base and J by 6 bases, with 13 bases left in between. The germline V gene encodes CDR1 DFQATT and CDR2 SNEGSKA (reference sequence). The CDR3 reads CSARGGRESQPQHF. CDR3 nucleotides: TGCAGTGCTAGAGGAGGCAGGGAGTCTCAGCCCCAGCATTTT.

This clonotype was counted many times. The chain combines TRBV12-3 or TRBV12-4 with TRBJ1-1, with a weak D call TRBD1 (5 bases). CDR3 size: 15 residues. The V gene lost 6 bases and the J gene lost 4 bases, with 18 bases spanning the gap. As DNA, the CDR3 is TGTGCCAGCAGCTCAGCAGGGTTTTTTGGCACTGAAGCTTTCTTT. This translates into CASSSAGFFGTEAFF.

This clonotype occurred many times. Here the CDR3 reads CASSPQSGGTEAFF. CDR3 bases: TGTGCCAGCTCACCACAGTCCGGGGGCACTGAAGCTTTCTTT. The rearrangement joins TRBV18 to TRBJ1-1, with D possibly being TRBD1 (5 bases). The V end lost 1 base, the J end lost 4 bases, and 10 bases lay between the germline ends. Germline values: CDR1 KGHSH, CDR2 LQKENI. This CDR3 has 14 amino acids.

The CDR3: CASSQVRGYYGYTF. CDR3 coding DNA: TGCGCCAGCAGCCAAGTCAGGGGCTACTATGGCTACACCTTC. J is TRBJ1-2 and V is TRBV4-1; D may be TRBD1 (6 bases). CDR1 and CDR2 from the germline V gene are MGHRA and YSYEKL. The CDR3 length is 14 residues. With 1 base removed from V and 3 bases from J, the gap between germline ends came to 9 bases.

The rearrangement joins TRBV19 to TRBJ1-5; D not resolved. CDR1 LNHDA and CDR2 SQIVND come from the germline V gene (reference sequence). The germline V and J ends were trimmed by 5 bases and 7 bases, with 9 bases remaining between them. CDR3 length equals 12 residues. The CDR3 DNA reads TGTGCCAGTAGTTCGCGAGGGCAGCCCCAGCATTTT. Translation gives CASSSRGQPQHF.